This T cell receptor (beta chain) is from a study of OX40 agonist ivuxolimab in advanced cancers. Broadly, across the study: Ivuxolimab was a fully human IgG2 agonistic monoclonal antibody targeting the costimulatory receptor OX40 (CD134). The dose-escalation cohort was 82.7% male with a mean age of roughly 62 years, ranging from roughly 20 to 80. Intravenous ivuxolimab was administered to patients every 2 weeks at six dose levels: 0.01, 0.1, 0.3, 1.5, 3 and 10 mg/kg. The paper reports the monotherapy dose-escalation portion (N of about 50 patients) of the phase I ivuxolimab trial. Of the roughly 52 dose-escalation patients, hepatocellular carcinoma was present in about 19, melanoma in approximately 15, renal cell carcinoma in 9 and head and neck cancer in 9. Partial responses were achieved by three dose-escalation patients, of whom one had hepatocellular carcinoma and two had cutaneous melanoma. Patients were allowed to have had prior anti-PD-1, anti-PD-L1 or anti-CTLA-4 therapy, and more than 30% of the dose-escalation patients had previously received checkpoint inhibitors. Peripheral TCRbeta sequencing was intended to test whether TCR sequence diversity was altered and clonal T-cell expansion was caused by ivuxolimab.

To sequence the TCRbeta CDR3 region, genomic DNA was isolated from the sorted cells. The immunoSEQ Assay was used to sequence the TCRbeta CDR3 regions. The immuneACCESS repertoire file appears here via TCRdb, limited to in-frame rearrangements. These files lack a portion of the clones; in checked studies, under half of the deficit traces to unresolved V genes, and the cause of the others is not known. The sample table records 90,000 or so clones; roughly nine tenths of these occur just once. In total, the top ten clones hold around 2.7% of the sample. This clone has just a few counts. The antigen it binds to is not known. Within one base of it there is no much larger clone, and no base qualities were kept. The paper's findings and limits, for the study overall: In the 0.1-3.0 mg/kg groups, partial responders had among the lowest normalized peripheral clonal expansion, particularly in CD8+ T cells. Low levels of normalized T-cell clonal expansion were also seen in some patients who did not respond. After ivuxolimab, CD8+ T cells had more expanded clones than CD4+ T cells on average. Antigen specificity was not determined for the clonally expanded peripheral T cells. At doses of 0.1 to 3.0 mg/kg, clonal expansion of both CD4+ and CD8+ T cells in blood was seen between baseline and week 6.

Patients with autoimmune disease history or receiving systemic immunosuppression were excluded from the trial. Peripheral blood for TCR sequencing was drawn from every dose cohort at baseline, at cycle 4 day 1 and at cycle 7 day 1. The samples were taken from a phase I, first-in-human, multicenter, open-label dose-escalation trial of ivuxolimab. Adults with locally advanced or metastatic head and neck squamous cell, hepatocellular, melanoma or renal cell carcinoma were enrolled in the trial. Before TCR sequencing, CD4+ T cells and CD8+ T cells from peripheral blood were sorted into separate populations. The clonotype originates from an adult with an advanced solid tumor such as melanoma, head and neck, liver or kidney cancer. The material sequenced was CD4+ or CD8+ T cells sorted from blood, taken in a trial of the OX40 agonist ivuxolimab.

At the DNA level, the sequence is TGTGCCAGCAGACCCGGCGCCGGACTTGCCGGGGGTCAGCCCCAGCATTTT. Its protein reads: CASRPGAGLAGGQPQHF. Recombination connected TRBV28 to TRBJ1-5; matching of 5 bases hints at TRBD1 as the D gene. Looking up the germline V gene yields CDR1 MDHEN and CDR2 SYDVKM. V loses 6 bases, J loses 6 bases, and the germline ends lie 24 bases apart. Including cysteine and phenylalanine, the CDR3 has 17 amino acids. Only the CDR3 DNA stays, 51 bases, in frame from base 1.